These T cell receptor beta chains were read from a single sample in a study of naive and memory T cell subsets. TCRdb redid the calling of the UMI-ligation and nested PCR reads with MiXCR, one entry per CDR3 protein. The sample holds tens of thousands of distinct CDR3 sequences, roughly 15% seen once. The sample taken for sequencing was effector memory CD4+ T cells from blood. All receptors come from a human donor in good health. CDR3s include the opening cysteine and the closing phenylalanine or tryptophan. The D gene is left open where the match is weak. Clone sizes are given selectively: once, few, many, or a class where the clone is expanded.

J gene | clone size | D gene | V gene | CDR3 protein | CDR3 DNA
TRBJ2-1 | many | TRBD2 | TRBV19 | CASSIMAGGNEQFF | TGTGCCAGTAGTATAATGGCGGGAGGCAATGAGCAGTTCTTC
TRBJ2-7 | few | . | TRBV7-2 | CASSPTSSHEQYF | TGTGCCAGCAGCCCGACTAGTTCCCACGAGCAGTACTTC
TRBJ1-3 | . | . | TRBV7-2 | CASSLTGISGNTIYF | TGTGCCAGCAGCTTAACCGGAATATCTGGAAACACCATATATTTT
TRBJ2-3 | many | . | TRBV5-1 | CASSLGYGAGNTDTQYF | TGCGCCAGCAGCTTGGGATACGGGGCAGGGAACACAGATACGCAGTATTTT
TRBJ2-6 | few | TRBD1 | TRBV3-1 | CASSQAWGTGGPASAGANVLTF | TGTGCCAGCAGCCAAGCGTGGGGGACAGGGGGCCCCGCGAGCGCTGGGGCCAACGTCCTGACTTTC
TRBJ2-3 | . | . | TRBV7-9 | CASSLGGPDTQYF | TGTGCCAGCAGCTTAGGGGGCCCAGATACGCAGTATTTT
TRBJ1-1 | many | . | TRBV20-1 | CSARRPLNTEAFF | TGCAGTGCTAGAAGGCCACTCAACACTGAAGCTTTCTTT
TRBJ2-7 | . | . | TRBV21-1 | CASSTIMEGQGASFSYEQYF | TGTGCCAGCAGCACGATAATGGAGGGACAGGGGGCCTCCTTCTCCTACGAGCAGTACTTC
TRBJ2-6 | many | . | TRBV7-6 | CASSPGGSGANVLTF | TGTGCCAGCAGCCCAGGGGGGTCTGGGGCCAACGTCCTGACTTTC
TRBJ1-2 | . | . | TRBV28 | CASRFLGTANYGYTF | TGTGCCAGCAGATTTCTAGGGACGGCAAACTATGGCTACACCTTC
TRBJ1-2 | many | TRBD1 | TRBV12-3/TRBV12-4 | CASSGQGRGYTF | TGTGCCAGCAGTGGACAGGGGCGCGGCTACACCTTC
TRBJ2-1 | many | . | TRBV5-1 | CASQSASHNNEQFF | TGCGCCAGCCAGTCGGCGAGTCACAACAATGAGCAGTTCTTC
TRBJ2-7 | few | TRBD2 | TRBV7-9 | CASSFPTSGSSYEQYF | TGTGCCAGCAGCTTTCCCACTAGCGGAAGCTCCTACGAGCAGTACTTC
TRBJ2-6 | . | . | TRBV30 | CAWRRQGGSGANVLTF | TGTGCCTGGAGGAGACAGGGAGGCTCTGGGGCCAACGTCCTGACTTTC
TRBJ2-4 | few | TRBD1 | TRBV14 | CASSRETGGRTIQYF | TGTGCCAGCAGCCGGGAGACAGGGGGCAGAACCATTCAGTACTTC
TRBJ2-1 | many | . | TRBV12-3/TRBV12-4 | CASRSGRLLSSYNEQFF | TGTGCCTCACGGTCGGGACGGCTCCTCAGCTCCTACAATGAGCAGTTCTTC
TRBJ2-7 | . | TRBD2 | TRBV15 | CATSTRTSTREQYF | TGTGCCACCAGCACCCGGACTAGCACTCGCGAGCAGTACTTC
TRBJ2-1 | . | . | TRBV7-2 | CASSSPLGNEQFF | TGTGCCAGCAGCTCCCCTTTGGGCAATGAGCAGTTCTTC
TRBJ1-1 | . | . | TRBV5-4 | CASSGKDRVNTEAFF | TGTGCCAGCAGCGGAAAGGACAGAGTGAACACTGAAGCTTTCTTT
TRBJ1-2 | few | . | TRBV2 | CASKEDHYGYTF | TGTGCCAGCAAGGAGGACCACTATGGCTACACCTTC
TRBJ2-7 | few | . | TRBV5-4 | CATKQTGGLYEQYF | TGTGCCACCAAACAGACCGGTGGATTATACGAGCAGTACTTC
TRBJ2-3 | many | . | TRBV7-9 | CASSLGNSKSDTQYF | TGTGCCAGCAGCTTAGGGAACAGTAAATCAGATACGCAGTATTTT
TRBJ1-3 | . | . | TRBV29-1 | CSVSVGGENTIYF | TGCAGCGTTTCAGTGGGTGGTGAAAACACCATATATTTT
TRBJ1-2 | . | TRBD1 | TRBV7-9 | CASSQGQSYGYTF | TGTGCCAGCAGTCAGGGACAGTCCTATGGCTACACCTTC
TRBJ2-1 | . | . | TRBV2 | CASSEQTTGNEQFF | TGTGCCAGCAGTGAGCAAACCACGGGAAATGAGCAGTTCTTC
TRBJ2-5 | many | TRBD1 | TRBV11-2 | CASSWDRGRETQYF | TGTGCCAGCAGCTGGGACAGGGGGCGGGAGACCCAGTACTTC
TRBJ2-1 | many | TRBD2 | TRBV29-1 | CSVVGLAGTNEQFF | TGCAGCGTCGTTGGACTAGCCGGAACGAATGAGCAGTTCTTC
TRBJ2-1 | . | . | TRBV10-3 | CAISESDPGYNEQFF | TGTGCCATCAGTGAGTCGGATCCAGGCTACAATGAGCAGTTCTTC
TRBJ2-5 | . | TRBD2 | TRBV5-1 | CASSSSGTSEETQYF | TGCGCCAGCAGCTCCTCCGGGACTAGCGAAGAGACCCAGTACTTC
TRBJ1-6 | many | . | TRBV27 | CASSLAGSPLHF | TGTGCCAGCAGTTTAGCGGGTTCACCCCTCCACTTT